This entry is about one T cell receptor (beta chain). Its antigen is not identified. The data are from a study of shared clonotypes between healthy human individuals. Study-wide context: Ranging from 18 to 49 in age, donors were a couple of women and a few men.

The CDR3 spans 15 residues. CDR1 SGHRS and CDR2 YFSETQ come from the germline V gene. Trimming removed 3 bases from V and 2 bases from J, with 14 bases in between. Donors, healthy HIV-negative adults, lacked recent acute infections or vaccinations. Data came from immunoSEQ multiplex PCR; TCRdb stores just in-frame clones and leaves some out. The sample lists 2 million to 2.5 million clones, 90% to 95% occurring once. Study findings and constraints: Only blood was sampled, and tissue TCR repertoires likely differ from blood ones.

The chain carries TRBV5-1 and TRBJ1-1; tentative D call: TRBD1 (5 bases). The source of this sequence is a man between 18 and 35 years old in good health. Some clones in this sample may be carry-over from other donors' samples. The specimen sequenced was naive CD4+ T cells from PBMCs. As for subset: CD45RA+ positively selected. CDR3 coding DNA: TGCGCCAGCAGCTATGAGGGCAGGGATAACACTGAAGCTTTCTTT. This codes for CASSYEGRDNTEAFF.